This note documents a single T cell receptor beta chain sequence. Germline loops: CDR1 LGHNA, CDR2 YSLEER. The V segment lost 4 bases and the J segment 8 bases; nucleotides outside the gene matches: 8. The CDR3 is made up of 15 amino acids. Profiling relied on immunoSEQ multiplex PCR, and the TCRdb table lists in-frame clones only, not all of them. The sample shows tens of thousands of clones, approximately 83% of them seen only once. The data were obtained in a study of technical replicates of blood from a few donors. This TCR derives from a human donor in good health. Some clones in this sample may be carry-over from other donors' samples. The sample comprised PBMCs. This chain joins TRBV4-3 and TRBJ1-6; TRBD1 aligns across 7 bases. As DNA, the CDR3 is TGCGCCAGCAGCCGGGGACGAGGGGGCGATTCACCCCTCCACTTT. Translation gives CASSRGRGGDSPLHF.